This TCR beta chain is from a study of T-cell memory formation after mild COVID-19. The overall study: The two donors had largely donor-specific TCR clusters.

From germline, CDR1 is LNHDA and CDR2 SQIVND (reference sequence). This CDR3 is 13 amino acids long. Trimming cost V 6 bases and J 5 bases, with 13 bases left between them. Amplification by 5'RACE using constant-segment primers produced TCR alpha and TCR beta cDNA libraries that carried sample barcodes and UMIs. MiXCR, run by TCRdb on the 5' RACE reads, gives a single entry per CDR3 protein. The sample lists approximately 150,000 distinct CDR3 sequences, less than 20% occurring once. Findings and caveats of the study: Shrinking CD4+ clones were chiefly CM and EM; CD8+ ones were chiefly EMRA. The appearance of some responding clones in pre-infection memory suggested that cross-reactive memory joined.

This clonotype was observed a handful of times. What it recognizes is unknown. Material: PBMCs or a T cell subset sorted from them (not recorded which). This receptor was obtained from an adult woman who had mild COVID-19 (a few samples of this study predate the infection). Cell type and time point are not known. This chain joins TRBV19 and TRBJ1-1; unclear D gene. The CDR3 loop is CASSPGRATEAFF. The CDR3 coding sequence is TGTGCCAGTAGCCCGGGGAGGGCTACTGAAGCTTTCTTT.